These 19 T cell receptor beta chains were all obtained from the same sample, sequenced in a study of OX40 agonist ivuxolimab in advanced cancers. Profiled with immunoSEQ multiplex PCR; TCRdb holds only in-frame clones, not every one. This sample has approximately 15,000 clones, with 75% to 85% found just once. The sample consisted of CD4+ or CD8+ T cells sorted from blood, taken in a trial of the OX40 agonist ivuxolimab. These TCRs come from an adult with an advanced solid tumor such as melanoma, head and neck, liver or kidney cancer.

The J gene is TRBJ2-1, the V gene TRBV5-5; D gene unclear. V lost 0 bases, J lost 10 bases, and 5 bases lay in between. The CDR3 runs to 11 residues. Germline-derived CDR1 and CDR2 are SGHKS and YYEKEE (reference sequence). The CDR3 sequence is CASSLVREQFF. CDR3 bases: TGTGCCAGCAGCTTGGTGAGGGAGCAGTTCTTC.

V and J are TRBV28 and TRBJ2-7; 7 positions match TRBD2. This CDR3 is built from 14 residues. From germline, CDR1 is MDHEN and CDR2 SYDVKM. With 2 bases clipped from V and 4 bases from J, the junction kept 5 bases outside the gene matches. CDR3 nucleotide sequence: TGTGCCAGCAGTTTAGCGGGAGAAAGGTACGAGCAGTACTTC. Its translation is CASSLAGERYEQYF.

V usage is TRBV19 and J usage is TRBJ1-2; 9 bases map to TRBD1. The CDR3 is made up of 17 amino acids. Germline assignment: CDR1 LNHDA and CDR2 SQIVND (reference sequence). The junction had 11 bases not matched to a gene; V was cut back by 3 bases and J by 3 bases. The CDR3 region is CASSILGQGVVDYGYTF. In nucleotides, the CDR3 is TGTGCCAGTAGTATCCTGGGACAGGGCGTTGTGGACTATGGCTACACCTTC.

J is TRBJ1-1 and V is TRBV5-4; D not certain. Germline V CDR1 and CDR2: SGHNT, YYREEE (reference sequence). This CDR3 contains 13 residues. Trimming stripped 0 bases from V and 8 bases from J, with 11 bases between. CDR3 sequence: CASSLVPAYEAFF. DNA for the CDR3: TGTGCCAGCAGCTTGGTACCGGCGTACGAAGCTTTCTTT.

The rearrangement uses TRBV5-8 and TRBJ1-5; D gene ambiguous. Germline CDR1 reads SGHTS; CDR2 reads YDEGEE. This CDR3 has 13 amino acids. Between the trimmed V and J ends, which lost 0 bases and 4 bases, there was a span of 5 bases. Written as DNA, the CDR3 is TGTGCCAGCAGCTTGGTTGATAATCAGCCCCAGCATTTT. It is translated as CASSLVDNQPQHF.

The chain links TRBV5-1 to TRBJ2-5, with 7 bases matching TRBD1. The DNA end favors TRBJ2-7, so the J call may be wrong. This CDR3 has 13 residues. From germline, CDR1 is SGHRS and CDR2 YFSETQ. CDR3 sequence: CASSSTGAYEQYF. The CDR3 DNA follows: TGCGCCAGCAGCTCTACAGGGGCCTACGAGCAGTACTTC.

The chain combines TRBV5-4 with TRBJ2-3, with a tentative D call TRBD2 (6 bases). V dropped 5 bases and J dropped 5 bases, with 18 bases sitting between them. Looked up from germline, CDR1 is SGHNT and CDR2 is YYREEE (reference sequence). The CDR3 consists of 15 residues. The CDR3 DNA sequence: TGTGCCAGCAGTACCGGGACGGAGGGTCTAGATACGCAGTATTTT. Translating gives CASSTGTEGLDTQYF.

The genes are TRBV9 and TRBJ2-1; TRBD1 aligns across 7 bases. CDR1 is SGDLS, CDR2 YYNGEE, per germline. The CDR3 is 15 amino acids. V lost 4 bases, J lost 3 bases, and 7 bases stayed unmatched. The CDR3 nucleotides read TGTGCCAGCAGCCCGACTGGACAGGACTACAATGAGCAGTTCTTC. It yields the protein CASSPTGQDYNEQFF.

Relative to its sample, this clone is medium-sized. This sequence joins TRBV27 and TRBJ1-2, with D possibly TRBD1 on 5 matching bases. The germline V gene encodes CDR1 MNHEY and CDR2 SMNVEV (reference sequence). The CDR3 extends over 15 amino acids. V lost 0 bases to trimming and J lost 4 bases, with 12 bases between them. CDR3: CASSLSGAPGYGYTF. Here the CDR3 DNA reads TGTGCCAGCAGTTTATCCGGGGCGCCGGGCTATGGCTACACCTTC.

The CDR3 DNA sequence: TGTGCCAGCAGTCCCCAAGCGGGTAGCACAGATACGCAGTATTTT. Its translation is CASSPQAGSTDTQYF. The chain employs TRBV28 and TRBJ2-3, with D tentatively TRBD2 (6 bases). Trimming left V 5 bases short and J 0 bases short, with 12 bases between. The germline gives CDR1 MDHEN, CDR2 SYDVKM. This CDR3 is built from 15 residues.

The chain uses TRBV5-8 and TRBJ1-1; D is undetermined. The CDR3 consists of 13 residues. Germline CDR1 is SGHTS and CDR2 is YDEGEE. Trimming pared 4 bases from V and 0 bases from J, leaving 7 bases between. In DNA form, the CDR3 reads TGTGCCAGCAGCCCGGGTTTGAACACTGAAGCTTTCTTT. Protein product: CASSPGLNTEAFF. Variable domain in full (rest from reference TRBV5-8 and TRBJ1-1): EAGVTQSPTHLIKTRGQQATLRCSPISGHTSVYWYQQALGLGLQFLLWYDEGEERNRGNFPPRFSGRQFPNYSSELNVNALELEDSALYLCASSPGLNTEAFFGQGTRLTVV.

The chain employs TRBV5-1 and TRBJ2-5; D is uncertain. V was shortened by 5 bases and J by 4 bases, with 18 bases between the two germline ends. The CDR3 consists of 15 residues. The germline V gene encodes CDR1 SGHRS and CDR2 YFSETQ. CDR3 coding DNA: TGCGCCAGCAGTAGGATGGACCCCTTAGGAGAGACCCAGTACTTC. Amino acid sequence: CASSRMDPLGETQYF.

The CDR3 DNA reads TGTGCCAGCAGTATTGACAGGACCTACGAGCAGTACTTC. Amino acid sequence: CASSIDRTYEQYF. The chain links TRBV6-5 to TRBJ2-7; tentative D call: TRBD1 (6 bases). The CDR3 runs 13 residues. With 5 bases removed from V and 2 bases from J, the gap between germline ends came to 10 bases. Germline V gene data show CDR1 as MNHEY and CDR2 as SVGAGI.

In DNA form, the CDR3 reads TGTGCCATCAGTGACGGCAGGGAACGGATTTATGGCTACACCTTC. It encodes CAISDGRERIYGYTF. The genes are TRBV10-3 and TRBJ1-2; possible D gene TRBD1, 5 bases. Trimming removed 3 bases from V and 5 bases from J, with 16 bases in between. Germline CDR1 ENHRY, CDR2 SYGVKD. This CDR3 comprises 15 residues.

The J gene is TRBJ2-5, the V gene TRBV12-5; possible D gene TRBD2, 5 bases. V lost 5 bases and J 2 bases, leaving 12 bases between the germline ends. Germline CDR1 is LGHNT and CDR2 is FRNRAP. The length of the CDR3 is 14 residues. CDR3 in amino acids: CASGDYIEQETQYF. The CDR3 region has the DNA TGTGCTAGTGGTGACTATATCGAACAAGAGACCCAGTACTTC.

This clone is labeled as large. The V call is TRBV9, the J call TRBJ1-1, with TRBD1 identical over 10 bases. J lost 5 bases, V lost 5 bases, and 6 bases had no gene match. Germline CDR1 is SGDLS and CDR2 is YYNGEE. CDR3 length: 14 residues. CDR3: CASREGTGVTEAFF. The CDR3 DNA is TGTGCCAGCAGGGAGGGGACAGGGGTTACTGAAGCTTTCTTT.

This chain uses TRBV4-2 with TRBJ1-2; no reliable D call. Germline V lookup: CDR1 LGHNA, CDR2 YNFKEQ. Trimming removed 1 base from V and 8 bases from J, with 14 bases in between. CDR3 length: 14 residues. The CDR3 DNA is TGTGCCAGCAGCCAAGCTTTGTCGCGGGAGGGCTACACCTTC. Its protein is CASSQALSREGYTF.

The gene calls are TRBV28 and TRBJ2-1; weak D call: TRBD1 (6 bases). The CDR3 covers 16 residues. Germline CDR1 and CDR2: MDHEN and SYDVKM. V lost 8 bases and J lost 2, with 19 bases in between. CDR3 residues: CASLLDGHRAYNEQFF. CDR3 coding DNA: TGTGCCAGCTTGTTAGACGGGCACAGGGCCTACAATGAGCAGTTCTTC. Full variable domain (outside the CDR3, taken from reference TRBV28 and TRBJ2-1): DVKVTQSSRYLVKRTGEKVFLECVQDMDHENMFWYRQDPGLGLRLIYFSYDVKMKEKGDIPEGYSVSREKKERFSLILESASTNQTSMYLCASLLDGHRAYNEQFFGPGTRLTVL.

The V call is TRBV19, the J call TRBJ2-1, with D possibly TRBD1 on 6 matching bases. Trimming took off 0 bases at V and 2 bases at J, with 17 bases between the two ends. Germline loops: CDR1 LNHDA, CDR2 SQIVND (reference sequence). This CDR3 comprises 18 residues. CDR3 nucleotides: TGTGCCAGTAGTATAGATCTCCCTACAGGGTTACCCTACAATGAGCAGTTCTTC. This gives the protein CASSIDLPTGLPYNEQFF.